This entry features one TCR beta chain sequence. Its antigen is unidentified. The V end lost 0 bases, the J end lost 0 bases, and 4 bases lay between the germline ends. Germline assignment: CDR1 SGDLS and CDR2 YYNGEE. The CDR3 loop spans 15 amino acids. This specimen belongs to a study of blood T cells in healthy people across ages. For the study at large: Per every two T cells, about one barcoded beta molecule was captured by template switching.

A second PCR of 7 to 11 cycles used a sample-barcoded 5' primer and a J-beta primer mix. TCRdb recomputed calls from the 5' RACE reads with MiXCR, one row per CDR3 protein. The data show 700,000 to 900,000 distinct CDR3 sequences, about 55% seen once. Points from the study as a whole: Roughly linear age-related decline in beta diversity appeared, significant by age approximately 40. Changes in expanded clonotypes were possibly confounded, as the CMV status of donors was unknown.

V usage is TRBV9 and J usage is TRBJ2-6; D is ambiguous. Sequenced input: blood. The TCR originated in an older man in good health. CDR3 DNA: TGTGCCAGCAGCGTAGTGGACTCTGGGGCCAACGTCCTGACTTTC. It translates to CASSVVDSGANVLTF. Combining the CDR3 with reference TRBV9 and TRBJ2-6 gives the whole variable domain DSGVTQTPKHLITATGQRVTLRCSPRSGDLSVYWYQQSLDQGLQFLIQYYNGEERAKGNILERFSAQQFPDLHSELNLSSLELGDSALYFCASSVVDSGANVLTFGAGSRLTVL.